This passage covers 16 T cell receptor beta chains from one sample sequenced in a study of shared clonotypes between healthy human individuals. Assay: immunoSEQ multiplex PCR; the TCRdb copy retains only in-frame clones and omits some. The sample carries 300,000 to 400,000 clones, around 86% recorded once. The sample taken for sequencing was memory CD8+ T cells sorted from blood. Subset denoted: CD45RO+ cells pooled with CCR7-negative TemRA cells. The origin of the receptors is a man aged 18 to 29 in good health.

V gene TRBV7-9 combines with J gene TRBJ2-1, with 7 bases lining up with TRBD1. The CDR3 sequence is 13 residues long. J gave up 7 bases and V 5 bases, and 5 bases lay outside the gene matches. Germline V gene data show CDR1 as SEHNR and CDR2 as FQNEAQ (reference sequence). Written as DNA, the CDR3 is TGTGCCAGCAGCCTGGACAGGAGTAATGAGCAGTTCTTC. Its translation: CASSLDRSNEQFF.

The chain joins TRBV13 to TRBJ2-4; TRBD2 might be the D (6 bases). The CDR3 length is 12 residues. Germline loops: CDR1 PRHDT, CDR2 FYEKMQ (reference sequence). Trimming stripped 4 bases from V and 12 bases from J, with 13 bases between. The CDR3 DNA follows: TGTGCCAGCAGCTACTACCGGGGGAGTCAGTACTTC. This sequence encodes CASSYYRGSQYF.

The chain combines TRBV5-4 with TRBJ1-6; TRBD1 matches at 9 bases. CDR3 length: 13 amino acids. V lost 3 bases, J lost 8 bases, and 0 bases stayed unmatched. Germline loops: CDR1 SGHNT, CDR2 YYREEE (reference sequence). The CDR3 DNA reads TGTGCCAGCAGCTGGACAGGGGATTCACCCCTCCACTTT. This translates into CASSWTGDSPLHF.

The chain joins TRBV4-1 to TRBJ1-4; TRBD1 is a possible D gene (6 bases). CDR3 length equals 16 residues. Between the trimmed V and J ends, which lost 3 bases and 5 bases, there was a span of 16 bases. Germline CDR1 reads MGHRA; CDR2 reads YSYEKL. CDR3 nucleotides: TGCGCCAGCAGCCAGATCGGGAGGGGACACAATGAAAAACTGTTTTTT. Translation: CASSQIGRGHNEKLFF.

As for this clone: Different DNA sequences within this sample yield the same CDR3. The chain combines TRBV6-5 with TRBJ2-7, with 8 bases aligning to TRBD1. V was pared by 3 bases and J by 3 bases, with 7 bases of the junction left unmatched. Germline V gene sequence: CDR1 MNHEY, CDR2 SVGAGI. This CDR3 region has 15 residues. The CDR3 loop is CASSYGQGPSYEQYF. CDR3 DNA: TGTGCCAGCAGTTATGGACAGGGTCCCAGCTACGAGCAGTACTTC.

The chain recombines TRBV6-1 with TRBJ2-3; a weak D match, TRBD2 (5 bases). V lost 3 bases to trimming and J lost 6 bases, with 13 bases between them. Per the germline V gene, CDR1 is MNHNS and CDR2 is SASEGT. The CDR3 is made up of 14 amino acids. CDR3 bases: TGTGCCAGCAGTGATCTCGGGATTGAGGATACGCAGTATTTT. It codes for CASSDLGIEDTQYF.

The CDR3 DNA reads as TGTGCCAGCAGAGACCCCGTGGGAGGGCCCGAGACCCAGTACTTC. Amino acid sequence: CASRDPVGGPETQYF. This rearrangement joins TRBV7-6 to TRBJ2-5; 7 bases agree with TRBD2. V shed 6 bases, J shed 5 bases, and the junction held 12 bases outside the gene matches. Per germline, CDR1 SGHVS and CDR2 FNYEAQ. There are 15 residues in the CDR3.

The rearrangement uses TRBV19 and TRBJ2-7; no reliable D call. This CDR3 comprises 14 residues. The ends were cut back, 3 bases at V and 1 base at J, with 10 bases in the middle. From germline, CDR1 is LNHDA and CDR2 SQIVND (reference sequence). CDR3 nucleotide sequence: TGTGCCAGTAGTATCGGTGGGAAATCCTACGAGCAGTACTTC. It encodes CASSIGGKSYEQYF.

The gene calls are TRBV27 and TRBJ2-7; 11 bases map to TRBD2. Germline CDR1 MNHEY, CDR2 SMNVEV (reference sequence). The CDR3 runs 13 residues. With 3 bases clipped from V and 6 bases from J, the junction kept 1 base outside the gene matches. The CDR3 DNA is TGTGCCAGCAGTTTGACTAGCGGGGTCGAGCAGTACTTC. Protein sequence: CASSLTSGVEQYF.

Comment on this clone: The same CDR3 arises from other DNA sequences in this sample as well. The V gene is TRBV28, the J gene TRBJ1-6; 8 nucleotides align to TRBD1. V lost 5 bases to trimming and J lost 10 bases; unmatched junction nucleotides: 10. CDR3 length: 15 amino acids. The germline V gene encodes CDR1 MDHEN and CDR2 SYDVKM. The CDR3 loop is CASSLGQGYRSPLHF. CDR3 bases: TGTGCCAGCAGTCTCGGACAGGGATATCGATCACCCCTCCACTTT.

This clone was detected a few times. In the same sample, other DNA sequences code for this CDR3. This chain connects TRBV19 to TRBJ1-6; TRBD1 aligns across 7 bases. Germline CDR1 reads LNHDA; CDR2 reads SQIVND (reference sequence). The V and J ends lost 5 bases and 9 bases, in that order; junction bases with no gene match: 4. The CDR3 consists of 13 residues. In DNA, the CDR3 is TGTGCCAGTAGTGGAGGGGGCGGTTCACCCCTCCACTTT. Its translation: CASSGGGGSPLHF.

The rearrangement uses TRBV4-3 and TRBJ1-2; unclear D gene. Looked up from germline, CDR1 is LGHNA and CDR2 is YSLEER. The CDR3 consists of 18 residues. Trimming removed 0 bases at V and 5 bases at J, with 22 bases between. The CDR3 reads CASSQEAGSPGGIYGYTF. CDR3 nucleotide sequence: TGCGCCAGCAGCCAAGAAGCTGGGAGCCCCGGAGGTATATATGGCTACACCTTC.

The rearrangement joins TRBV5-4 to TRBJ1-6, with 11 bases fitting TRBD1. V was pared by 0 bases and J by 9 bases, with 5 bases of the junction left unmatched. The CDR3 has 16 residues. Germline CDR1 SGHNT, CDR2 YYREEE (reference sequence). CDR3 sequence reads: CASSLAPGQGVSPLHF. The CDR3, as DNA: TGTGCCAGCAGCTTGGCTCCGGGACAGGGGGTTTCACCCCTCCACTTT.

The chain joins TRBV7-9 to TRBJ1-2; D ambiguous. Trimming shortened V by 8 bases and J by 8 bases, and 15 bases separated the two germline ends. The CDR3 is 12 amino acids. The germline gives CDR1 SEHNR, CDR2 FQNEAQ (reference sequence). The CDR3 spells CASRSEGIGYTF. CDR3 nucleotide sequence: TGTGCCAGCCGTAGTGAAGGGATCGGCTACACCTTC.

The chain employs TRBV9 and TRBJ1-4; 7 positions agree with TRBD1. With 5 bases clipped from V and 8 bases from J, the junction kept 9 bases outside the gene matches. Per germline, CDR1 SGDLS and CDR2 YYNGEE. CDR3 length equals 14 residues. CDR3 nucleotides: TGTGCCAGCAGTCGAGGACAGGTGAACGAAAAACTGTTTTTT. Protein sequence: CASSRGQVNEKLFF.

This clone was counted once. The chain links TRBV9 to TRBJ1-6; possibly TRBD1 for D (5 bases). Per germline, CDR1 SGDLS and CDR2 YYNGEE. V was pared by 3 bases and J by 2 bases, with 9 bases between. This CDR3 comprises 15 residues. The CDR3 DNA is TGTGCCAGCAGCGGAGAAGGGGCCTATAATTCACCCCTCCACTTT. It translates to CASSGEGAYNSPLHF.